The 32 T cell receptor beta chains below come from one sample, sequenced in a study of cytomegalovirus exposure and HLA in healthy donors. Both 60 Vbeta primers and 13 Jbeta primers went into the PCR. TCRdb keeps only in-frame clones here, not all; method: immunoSEQ multiplex PCR. The sample includes about 120,000 clones, around 66% of them seen just once. Sequencing was performed on PBMCs. The receptors derive from a woman aged 35 to 49 in good health and CMV-seropositive.

The genes are TRBV19 and TRBJ2-1; 8 bases map to TRBD2. Trimming at V came to 3 bases and at J to 7 bases, leaving 5 bases not matched to a gene. Germline loops: CDR1 LNHDA, CDR2 SQIVND (reference sequence). The CDR3 has 14 residues. The CDR3 DNA reads TGTGCCAGTAGTATGAGCGGGGGAGGGAATGAGCAGTTCTTC. The encoded protein is CASSMSGGGNEQFF.

The CDR3 region is CASIAGQGETEAFF. The DNA of the CDR3 is TGTGCCAGCATTGCGGGACAGGGGGAGACTGAAGCTTTCTTT. The chain links TRBV2 to TRBJ1-1; 11 bases match TRBD1. CDR1 and CDR2 from the germline V gene are SNHLY and FYNNEI. The CDR3 covers 14 residues. The J segment lost 5 bases and the V segment lost 7 bases, leaving 6 bases of the junction unmatched.

The CDR3 DNA reads as TGTGCCATCAGTGACCCCCGCATTCCAGGTCAGCCCCAGCATTTT. Its protein is CAISDPRIPGQPQHF. The gene calls are TRBV10-3 and TRBJ1-5; D is undetermined. The length of the CDR3 is 15 residues. Germline CDR1 and CDR2: ENHRY and SYGVKD. Between the trimmed V and J ends, which lost 3 bases and 6 bases, there was a span of 15 bases.

The chain is built from TRBV10-3 and TRBJ1-1, with 7 bases fitting TRBD1. CDR1 and CDR2 from the germline V gene are ENHRY and SYGVKD. Trimming at V came to 3 bases and at J to 4 bases, leaving 5 bases not matched to a gene. The CDR3 has 14 amino acids. CDR3: CAISERGRATEAFF. For the CDR3, the DNA is TGTGCCATCAGTGAAAGGGGGCGGGCCACTGAAGCTTTCTTT.

The chain uses TRBV14 and TRBJ2-5, with 8 bases aligning to TRBD2. From germline, CDR1 is SGHDN and CDR2 FVKESK. Trimming at V came to 3 bases and at J to 5 bases, leaving 11 bases not matched to a gene. The CDR3 contains 16 residues. CDR3 nucleotides: TGTGCCAGCAGCCAGACGCGTAGCGGGGCGTTCGAGACCCAGTACTTC. Its protein product is CASSQTRSGAFETQYF.

The V gene is TRBV10-1, the J gene TRBJ2-1; 8 bases align to TRBD2. Germline V gene data show CDR1 as WNHNN and CDR2 as SYGVQD (reference sequence). V was clipped by 3 bases and J by 6 bases; unmatched bases: 7. This CDR3 is 15 amino acids long. For the CDR3, the DNA is TGCGCCAGCAGTGAAAAAGCGGGAGTCGTCAATGAGCAGTTCTTC. Translating it yields CASSEKAGVVNEQFF.

V is TRBV5-6 and J is TRBJ2-5; D unclear. This CDR3 is 12 amino acids long. The germline V gene encodes CDR1 SGHDT and CDR2 YYEEEE. The ends were cut back, 2 bases at V and 9 bases at J, with 11 bases in the middle. The CDR3 reads CASSFRLDPQYF. The CDR3 bases are TGTGCCAGCAGCTTCCGACTGGATCCCCAGTACTTC.

The CDR3 loop reads CASSRPGTHPYNEQFF. The DNA of the CDR3 is TGTGCCAGCAGTCGACCCGGGACTCACCCCTACAATGAGCAGTTCTTC. The gene calls are TRBV28 and TRBJ2-1; D might be TRBD2 (6 bases). Germline lookup yields CDR1 MDHEN and CDR2 SYDVKM. V lost 5 bases to trimming and J lost 2 bases, with 16 bases between them. This CDR3 has 16 residues.

The J gene is TRBJ2-1, the V gene TRBV6-1, with a tentative D call TRBD2 (6 bases). Deletions cut 1 base from V and 11 bases from J, with 9 bases between. Germline CDR1 and CDR2: MNHNS and SASEGT. The CDR3 runs 12 residues. The DNA for the CDR3 is TGTGCCAGCAGTGAAGGACTAGTGAAGCAGTTCTTC. Translation gives CASSEGLVKQFF.

In DNA, the CDR3 is TGTGCCAGCACCGGGACACACACCGGGGAGCTGTTTTTT. Protein sequence: CASTGTHTGELFF. This chain joins TRBV2 and TRBJ2-2; weak D call: TRBD1 (6 bases). Germline V gives CDR1 SNHLY, CDR2 FYNNEI. This CDR3 contains 13 residues. V was clipped by 7 bases and J by 3 bases, with 9 bases between them.

The chain recombines TRBV19 with TRBJ1-5; 7 positions match TRBD1. The CDR3 loop spans 16 amino acids. Germline CDR1 and CDR2: LNHDA and SQIVND (reference sequence). V shed 3 bases, J shed 4 bases, and the junction held 9 bases outside the gene matches. CDR3 region: CASSMSWGTANQPQHF. The DNA for the CDR3 is TGTGCCAGTAGTATGTCTTGGGGGACAGCAAATCAGCCCCAGCATTTT.

The CDR3 region has the DNA TGTGCCAGCAGTCCCCTAGCGGGGAGTAACAATGAGCAGTTCTTC. This encodes CASSPLAGSNNEQFF. The chain links TRBV6-5 to TRBJ2-1; 9 bases are a match to TRBD2. Germline V gives CDR1 MNHEY, CDR2 SVGAGI. The length of the CDR3 is 15 residues. J lost 5 bases, V lost 5 bases, and 7 bases had no gene match.

The chain uses TRBV29-1 and TRBJ2-7, with TRBD1 identical over 9 bases. The V gene's germline CDR1 is SQVTM and CDR2 ANQGSEA. The CDR3 length is 15 residues. The junction had 5 bases not matched to a gene; V was cut back by 1 base and J by 1 base. The DNA for the CDR3 is TGCAGCGTTGAAGGGGTTGGGACAGGGTCCTACGAGCAGTACTTC. It specifies CSVEGVGTGSYEQYF.

The chain couples TRBV29-1 to TRBJ2-7; 9 bases match TRBD1. The CDR3 covers 13 residues. From germline, CDR1 is SQVTM and CDR2 ANQGSEA. Trimming took 7 bases from V and 5 from J; bases not matched to a gene: 9. CDR3 DNA sequence: TGCAGCGCTACAGGGGGCCTACTGGACGAGCAGTACTTC. Amino acids: CSATGGLLDEQYF.

V is TRBV20-1 and J is TRBJ2-5; D not resolved. The germline V gene has CDR1 DFQATT and CDR2 SNEGSKA (reference sequence). The CDR3 has 10 residues. V shed 5 bases and J shed 5 bases, with 6 bases lying between them. CDR3 bases: TGCAGTGCTGGGCAGGAGACCCAGTACTTC. Its protein is CSAGQETQYF.

This clone has only a few counts. This chain joins TRBV10-3 and TRBJ2-3; 7 nucleotides agree with TRBD2. The CDR3 runs 14 residues. The V segment lost 4 bases and the J segment 0 bases; nucleotides outside the gene matches: 1. Germline-derived CDR1 and CDR2 are ENHRY and SYGVKD. CDR3 sequence reads: CAISGGGSTDTQYF. CDR3 sequence (DNA): TGTGCCATCAGTGGGGGGGGAAGCACAGATACGCAGTATTTT.

The chain combines TRBV5-1 with TRBJ1-1; 7 nucleotides line up with TRBD1. Germline V lookup: CDR1 SGHRS, CDR2 YFSETQ. The CDR3 covers 18 residues. V shed 0 bases, J shed 0 bases, and the junction held 11 bases outside the gene matches. CDR3 in amino acids: CASSLDVRTGSLNTEAFF. CDR3 nucleotide sequence: TGCGCCAGCAGCTTGGACGTGCGGACAGGTAGTTTGAACACTGAAGCTTTCTTT.

This sequence joins TRBV5-1 and TRBJ1-2, with a tentative D call TRBD1 (5 bases). This CDR3 contains 14 residues. Trimming left V 3 bases short and J 6 bases short, with 15 bases between. Germline V gene sequence: CDR1 SGHRS, CDR2 YFSETQ. DNA of the CDR3: TGCGCCAGCAGCTCATTAGGCAGGGTCGATGGCTACACCTTC. It yields the protein CASSSLGRVDGYTF.

The chain couples TRBV6-4 to TRBJ1-1; D remains unclear. CDR3 length: 13 residues. The V end was cut by 3 bases, the J end by 0 bases, with 5 bases between. Germline-derived CDR1 and CDR2 are MRHNA and SNTAGT. The CDR3 here is CASSEEVNTEAFF. The CDR3 nucleotides read TGTGCCAGCAGTGAGGAGGTGAACACTGAAGCTTTCTTT.

The gene calls are TRBV27 and TRBJ2-2, with 8 bases lining up with TRBD2. The CDR3 covers 15 residues. Germline-derived CDR1 and CDR2 are MNHEY and SMNVEV (reference sequence). J gave up 4 bases and V 5 bases, and 6 bases lay outside the gene matches. The CDR3: CASSPTSGSTGELFF. CDR3 coding DNA: TGTGCCAGCAGTCCTACTAGCGGTTCCACCGGGGAGCTGTTTTTT.

This chain joins TRBV6-1 and TRBJ2-7; possible D gene TRBD2, 6 bases. Deletions cut 2 bases from V and 7 bases from J, with 12 bases between. The CDR3 has 13 residues. In germline, CDR1 is MNHNS, CDR2 SASEGT. The CDR3 DNA reads TGTGCCAGCAGTGAAATTGAGCGGGCTGAGCAGTACTTC. Translation: CASSEIERAEQYF.

The chain recombines TRBV6-1 with TRBJ2-7; 13 nucleotides line up with TRBD2. V shed 3 bases, J shed 7 bases, and the junction held 0 bases outside the gene matches. Per the germline V gene, CDR1 is MNHNS and CDR2 is SASEGT. This CDR3 has 13 residues. In DNA, the CDR3 is TGTGCCAGCAGTGAGGGACTAGCGGGGGAGCAGTACTTC. It codes for CASSEGLAGEQYF.

This rearrangement joins TRBV11-2 to TRBJ2-2, with TRBD1 matching 9 bases. Trimming cost V 5 bases and J 5 bases; bases outside gene matches: 6. CDR1 is SGHAT, CDR2 FQNNGV, per germline. This CDR3 comprises 15 residues. The CDR3 nucleotides are TGTGCCAGCAGCCTACAGGGGGCTTGGACCGGGGAGCTGTTTTTT. Residues: CASSLQGAWTGELFF.

V gene TRBV7-6 combines with J gene TRBJ1-1, with 8 bases matching TRBD1. Germline CDR1 is SGHVS and CDR2 is FNYEAQ. The CDR3 has 15 amino acids. The V gene end was trimmed by 5 bases and the J gene end by 5 bases; junction bases not matched to a gene: 10. The CDR3 sequence is CASSPPDRGWTEAFF. The CDR3, as DNA: TGTGCCAGCAGCCCCCCCGACAGGGGTTGGACTGAAGCTTTCTTT.

The chain joins TRBV5-4 to TRBJ2-3; 8 positions agree with TRBD2. CDR3 size: 13 residues. V trimming: 4 bases; J trimming: 6 bases; junction bases outside the gene matches: 4. Per the germline V gene, CDR1 is SGHNT and CDR2 is YYREEE (reference sequence). The CDR3 region is CASSRSGTDTQYF. The CDR3 bases are TGTGCCAGCAGCCGTAGCGGGACGGATACGCAGTATTTT.

This chain connects TRBV29-1 to TRBJ1-1; no reliable D call. Germline-derived CDR1 and CDR2 are SQVTM and ANQGSEA. This CDR3 is built from 11 residues. The V and J ends lost 5 bases and 6 bases respectively, with 10 bases between them. CDR3 region: CSVREPPEAFF. CDR3 nucleotides: TGCAGCGTTCGGGAACCCCCTGAAGCTTTCTTT. The full variable domain, its missing parts supplied by reference TRBV29-1 and TRBJ1-1, is SAVISQKPSRDICQRGTSLTIQCQVDSQVTMMFWYRQQPGQSLTLIATANQGSEATYESGFVIDKFPISRPNLTFSTLTVSNMSPEDSSIYLCSVREPPEAFFGQGTRLTVV.

This rearrangement joins TRBV19 to TRBJ1-2; 7 bases fit TRBD1. Trimming removed 4 bases from V and 3 bases from J; junction bases left unmatched: 8. The germline CDR1 and CDR2 sequences are LNHDA and SQIVND (reference sequence). There are 15 residues in the CDR3. CDR3 coding DNA: TGTGCCAGTAGTACCAATACAGGGGCGGACTATGGCTACACCTTC. Its translation is CASSTNTGADYGYTF.

CDR3 coding DNA: TGTGCCAGCAGCTTAGGGGCGCCTAAGAGCACAGATACGCAGTATTTT. It specifies CASSLGAPKSTDTQYF. This chain uses TRBV7-9 with TRBJ2-3; D uncertain. V was trimmed by 1 base and J by 0 bases, leaving 11 bases between them. Germline CDR1 SEHNR, CDR2 FQNEAQ (reference sequence). CDR3 length: 16 amino acids.

V gene TRBV7-9 combines with J gene TRBJ2-7, with TRBD1 matching over 10 bases. CDR1 is SEHNR and CDR2 is FQNEAQ in the germline V gene (reference sequence). This CDR3 has 12 amino acids. DNA for the CDR3: TGTTCCGGAGACAGGGGGCAATACGAGCAGTACTTC. Its protein is CSGDRGQYEQYF.

This clone rates as medium-sized (0.01 to 0.1%). The chain uses TRBV7-3 and TRBJ2-1, with 10 nucleotides matching TRBD1. This CDR3 has 16 amino acids. The junction had 11 bases not matched to a gene; V was cut back by 5 bases and J by 7 bases. Germline CDR1 reads SGHTA; CDR2 reads FQGTGA. CDR3 sequence reads: CASSNRDRGLGNEQFF. CDR3 bases: TGTGCCAGCAGCAACCGGGACAGGGGCTTGGGGAATGAGCAGTTCTTC.

The V call is TRBV11-3, the J call TRBJ1-1, with TRBD1 as a possible D gene (6 bases). The CDR3 is 15 amino acids. The germline V and J ends were trimmed by 3 bases and 0 bases, with 11 bases remaining between them. The germline gives CDR1 SGHNT, CDR2 YENEEA. CDR3 protein: CASSFRQALNTEAFF. Written as DNA, the CDR3 is TGTGCCAGCAGCTTCCGACAGGCTCTGAACACTGAAGCTTTCTTT.

J is TRBJ2-1 and V is TRBV5-4; D not certain. This CDR3 is 14 amino acids long. From germline, CDR1 is SGHNT and CDR2 YYREEE (reference sequence). Trimming took 4 bases from V and 6 from J, leaving 14 bases between them. In DNA form, the CDR3 reads TGTGCCAGCAGCATTCGAACCCCGGGCAATGAGCAGTTCTTC. Its translation: CASSIRTPGNEQFF.